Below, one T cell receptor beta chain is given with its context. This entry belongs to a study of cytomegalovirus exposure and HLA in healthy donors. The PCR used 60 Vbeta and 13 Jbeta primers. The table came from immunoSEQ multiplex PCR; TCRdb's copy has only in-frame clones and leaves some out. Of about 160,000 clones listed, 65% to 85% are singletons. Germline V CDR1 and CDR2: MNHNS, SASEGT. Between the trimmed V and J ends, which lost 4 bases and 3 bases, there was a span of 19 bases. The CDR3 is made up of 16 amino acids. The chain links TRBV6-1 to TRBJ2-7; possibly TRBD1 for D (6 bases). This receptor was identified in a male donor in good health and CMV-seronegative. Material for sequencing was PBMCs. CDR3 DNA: TGTGCCAGCAGTGTTGCCTCTTATGGGGGCTTCTACGAGCAGTACTTC. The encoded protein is CASSVASYGGFYEQYF.